This TCR beta chain came from a study of blood T cells in healthy people across ages. General observations from the study: Naive and antigen-experienced cells were not separated, limiting conclusive comparison. The recorded TCR beta diversity per million T cells decreased in a roughly linear manner with age.

Ranging in age from roughly 6 to 95, the donors were healthy Caucasian individuals from Russia. Using a J-beta primer mix together with a sample-barcoded 5' primer, a second PCR was run for 7 to 11 cycles. TCRdb itself ran the 5' RACE reads through MiXCR, one entry per CDR3 protein. The sample consists of 800,000 to 950,000 distinct CDR3 sequences, 48% of them appearing once. Concerning this clonotype itself: Its antigen is still unknown.

The CDR3 runs to 13 residues. Germline CDR1 and CDR2: MNHNS and SASEGT. The sequence was collected from a man younger than 40 in good health. The sequencing sample was made of blood. This chain uses TRBV6-1 with TRBJ2-5, with no clear D. The end of the DNA aligns better with TRBJ2-7, so the J call may be wrong. The CDR3 here is CASSEREEYEQYF. The CDR3 bases are TGTGCCAGCAGTGAACGCGAAGAGTACGAGCAGTACTTC.